Below, 22 T cell receptor beta chains from the same sample are listed, as sequenced in a study of lymphopenia after photon versus proton radiotherapy. Libraries were prepared by immunoSEQ multiplex PCR; TCRdb keeps only in-frame clonotypes and omits some of them. The sample includes more than 20,000 clones, approximately 81% of them seen just once. The source material was peripheral blood, sampled from a patient treated with photon-based radiotherapy. Receptors were obtained from a man aged 55-75 years with pancreatic cancer.

The gene calls are TRBV5-4 and TRBJ2-7; a possible D gene is TRBD1 (6 bases). V shed 5 bases and J shed 6 bases, with 15 bases lying between them. This CDR3 is 13 amino acids long. From germline, CDR1 is SGHNT and CDR2 YYREEE (reference sequence). CDR3 sequence reads: CASRPTQGLEQYF. The DNA for the CDR3 is TGTGCCAGCAGACCCACACAGGGTCTCGAGCAGTACTTC.

The sample holds one count of this clone. The V gene is TRBV7-8, the J gene TRBJ2-7, with 7 bases lining up with TRBD1. V was clipped by 5 bases and J by 0 bases; unmatched bases: 7. In germline, CDR1 is SGHVS, CDR2 FQNEAQ. The CDR3 runs 15 residues. As DNA, the CDR3 is TGTGCCAGCAGCCCACAAAGGACAGGCTCCTACGAGCAGTACTTC. It is translated as CASSPQRTGSYEQYF.

The gene calls are TRBV4-2 and TRBJ1-2, with a possible D match to TRBD1 (6 bases). The ends were cut back, 4 bases at V and 4 bases at J, with 19 bases in the middle. The CDR3 contains 16 residues. The germline V gene encodes CDR1 LGHNA and CDR2 YNFKEQ. The CDR3: CASSPILTGLSYGYTF. In nucleotides, the CDR3 is TGTGCCAGCAGCCCGATCCTAACAGGGTTGTCCTATGGCTACACCTTC.

The chain combines TRBV6-5 with TRBJ2-7, with 8 bases identical to TRBD2. The CDR3 consists of 15 residues. The trim removed 6 bases at V and 5 bases at J, leaving 12 bases unmatched. CDR1 is MNHEY and CDR2 is SVGAGI in the germline V gene. In DNA, the CDR3 is TGTGCCAGCAGCCTCGTCGCGGGGGGCGGCGACGAGCAGTACTTC. It specifies CASSLVAGGGDEQYF.

The V and J genes are TRBV10-3 and TRBJ2-2, with 8 nucleotides matching TRBD1. This CDR3 contains 15 residues. The V segment lost 6 bases and the J segment 3 bases; nucleotides outside the gene matches: 6. CDR1 is ENHRY, CDR2 SYGVKD, per germline. CDR3 coding DNA: TGTGCCATCAGAGGGACAGGCGGGGACACCGGGGAGCTGTTTTTT. Its translation: CAIRGTGGDTGELFF.

The chain couples TRBV21-1 to TRBJ2-3; the table's D call, TRBD2, has no DNA check behind it. TRBV21-1 is deemed a pseudogene. The CDR3 has 15 residues. Here the CDR3 reads CARPKGQRDTDTQYF. CDR3 DNA sequence: TGTGCCAGGCCAAAGGGCCAACGGGATACAGATACGCAGTATTTT.

The rearrangement uses TRBV30 and TRBJ2-3; 16 nucleotides agree with TRBD2. Germline CDR1 reads GTSNPN; CDR2 reads SVGIG (reference sequence). V lost 3 bases, J lost 8 bases, and 5 bases stayed unmatched. CDR3 length: 15 amino acids. CDR3 sequence (DNA): TGTGCCTGGAGCCAGGGACTAGCGGGGGGGTCTACGCAGTATTTT. Its translation: CAWSQGLAGGSTQYF.

The chain recombines TRBV27 with TRBJ1-1, with a tentative D call TRBD1 (5 bases). CDR1 MNHEY and CDR2 SMNVEV come from the germline V gene (reference sequence). The CDR3 is made up of 13 amino acids. V dropped 4 bases and J dropped 10 bases, with 16 bases sitting between them. CDR3 in DNA: TGTGCCAGCAGTTCGTTCAGGGAAATCGGAGCTTTCTTT. Its translation is CASSSFREIGAFF.

V and J are TRBV21-1 and TRBJ2-1; TRBD2 is the table's D call, not checked against the DNA. TRBV21-1 is labeled a pseudogene. The CDR3 covers 18 residues. In DNA, the CDR3 is TGTGCCAGCAGCAGGATGACTAGCGGGATCTCCTCCTACAATGAGCAGTTCTTC. It yields the protein CASSRMTSGISSYNEQFF.

This clone was recorded only once. V is TRBV6-5 and J is TRBJ1-2, with D possibly being TRBD1 (6 bases). The germline V gene encodes CDR1 MNHEY and CDR2 SVGAGI. The CDR3 extends over 13 amino acids. V was trimmed by 0 bases and J by 8 bases, leaving 10 bases between them. The CDR3 DNA reads TGTGCCAGCAGTTACTCACTCAGGGGCGGCTACACCTTC. Residues: CASSYSLRGGYTF.

This CDR3 reads CASSSSTSGAEQFF. Written as DNA, the CDR3 is TGTGCCAGCTCATCCTCGACTAGCGGGGCCGAGCAGTTCTTC. This chain connects TRBV18 to TRBJ2-1; 11 nucleotides agree with TRBD2. With 5 bases clipped from V and 10 bases from J, the junction kept 7 bases outside the gene matches. Germline values: CDR1 KGHSH, CDR2 LQKENI. The CDR3 covers 14 residues.

This clone has only a few counts. The rearrangement links TRBV9 to TRBJ2-7; D is ambiguous. Germline assignment: CDR1 SGDLS and CDR2 YYNGEE. The CDR3 is 15 residues long. The V and J ends lost 1 base and 3 bases respectively, with 14 bases between them. The CDR3 bases are TGTGCCAGCAGCGTAAGTCATGGGCCCCACTACGAGCAGTACTTC. Protein: CASSVSHGPHYEQYF. Combining the CDR3 with reference TRBV9 and TRBJ2-7 gives the whole variable domain DSGVTQTPKHLITATGQRVTLRCSPRSGDLSVYWYQQSLDQGLQFLIQYYNGEERAKGNILERFSAQQFPDLHSELNLSSLELGDSALYFCASSVSHGPHYEQYFGPGTRLTVT.

The CDR3 DNA is TGTGCCAGCACCCGGGGTAGCGGTTCCTACGAGCAGTACTTC. It specifies CASTRGSGSYEQYF. V usage is TRBV6-5 and J usage is TRBJ2-7, with TRBD2 as a possible D gene (6 bases). Trimming stripped 7 bases from V and 1 base from J, with 14 bases between. This CDR3 comprises 14 residues. Germline lookup yields CDR1 MNHEY and CDR2 SVGAGI.

The chain links TRBV19 to TRBJ1-2; no firm D call. The ends were cut back, 6 bases at V and 4 bases at J, with 9 bases in the middle. CDR3 size: 12 residues. Germline values: CDR1 LNHDA, CDR2 SQIVND (reference sequence). The CDR3: CASRAGLYGYTF. The CDR3 coding sequence is TGTGCCAGTAGGGCAGGACTCTATGGCTACACCTTC.

This chain connects TRBV7-2 to TRBJ2-3, with 9 nucleotides matching TRBD2. J lost 12 bases, V lost 9 bases, and 10 bases had no gene match. The length of the CDR3 is 12 residues. From germline, CDR1 is SGHTA and CDR2 FQGNSA. The CDR3 reads CASFSLAGPQYF. CDR3 bases: TGTGCCAGTTTTAGCCTAGCGGGACCTCAGTATTTT.

The chain is built from TRBV7-9 and TRBJ1-2; 7 bases are shared with TRBD1. The CDR3 totals 13 residues. Looked up from germline, CDR1 is SEHNR and CDR2 is FQNEAQ (reference sequence). The junction had 3 bases not matched to a gene; V was cut back by 5 bases and J by 3 bases. The CDR3 DNA sequence: TGTGCCAGCAGCGGGGGACAGCACTATGGCTACACCTTC. Its translation is CASSGGQHYGYTF.

This sequence joins TRBV10-3 and TRBJ2-1; TRBD2 agrees at 12 bases. V dropped 6 bases and J dropped 8; count of bases not matched to a gene: 5. The CDR3 contains 14 residues. Germline V gives CDR1 ENHRY, CDR2 SYGVKD. The CDR3 sequence: CAIRTSGGLDEQFF. DNA for the CDR3: TGTGCCATCAGAACTAGCGGGGGGCTCGATGAGCAGTTCTTC.

Regarding this clone: At one of its ends the junction is not consistent with the germline gene, which may arise from a read error. This chain connects TRBV5-4 to TRBJ1-4; no reliable D call. This CDR3 spans 14 amino acids. CDR1 SGHNT and CDR2 YYREEE come from the germline V gene (reference sequence). CDR3 bases: TGTGCCAGCAGCTCTTCTGGGAGTGTTGAAGAACTGTTTTTT. It codes for CASSSSGSVEELFF.

In the case of this clone: Other DNA sequences within the sample encode an identical CDR3. CDR3 amino acids: CASSLVGSNYGYTF. The CDR3 nucleotides read TGTGCCAGCAGCTTAGTAGGGTCTAACTATGGCTACACCTTC. The V and J genes are TRBV5-5 and TRBJ1-2; D uncertain. V lost 2 bases and J lost 0, with 8 bases in between. Germline V lookup: CDR1 SGHKS, CDR2 YYEKEE (reference sequence). The CDR3 sequence is 14 residues long.

This chain uses TRBV4-1 with TRBJ1-2; no firm D call. The CDR3 spans 15 residues. The germline gives CDR1 MGHRA, CDR2 YSYEKL. V was trimmed by 4 bases and J by 4 bases, leaving 16 bases between them. The CDR3 DNA reads as TGCGCCAGCAGCCCTCCAGCCGGGAACCCCTATGGCTACACCTTC. Translated: CASSPPAGNPYGYTF.

The chain combines TRBV29-1 with TRBJ2-6, with D perhaps matching TRBD2 (6 bases). The germline gives CDR1 SQVTM, CDR2 ANQGSEA. The CDR3 extends over 17 amino acids. V was shortened by 7 bases and J by 2 bases, with 21 bases between the two germline ends. The CDR3 here is CSAKNIGGKTGANVLTF. In DNA form, the CDR3 reads TGCAGCGCCAAAAATATCGGCGGGAAAACTGGGGCCAACGTCCTGACTTTC.

The V call is TRBV4-1, the J call TRBJ1-5, with 7 nucleotides matching TRBD1. The germline gives CDR1 MGHRA, CDR2 YSYEKL. V shed 1 base and J 7 bases; nucleotides not matched to a gene: 7. The CDR3 has 15 amino acids. CDR3 sequence: CASSQVTGARQPQHF. The CDR3 DNA is TGCGCCAGCAGCCAAGTAACAGGGGCTCGGCAGCCCCAGCATTTT.